This section outlines one T cell receptor beta chain sequence together with its context. This sample stems from a study of blood T cell repertoires in COVID-19. Study at large: Samples of COVID-19 (acute and convalescent) were obtained from the United States, Italy and Spain. T cells, B-cell-depleted T cells, or PBMCs provided the cDNA or gDNA that served as material.

Germline CDR1 SEHNR, CDR2 FQNEAQ (reference sequence). V lost 4 bases, J lost 4 bases, and 11 bases stayed unmatched. The CDR3 is 16 residues long. The authors' processing: The assay estimated nucleated cells by amplifying reference gene primers. This table comes from immunoSEQ multiplex PCR, and its TCRdb copy is limited to in-frame clones, with some not included. V and J calls and clone size are given by that table; D and trimming were obtained from the DNA. The top ten hold more than 7.5% of the sample, which has 280,000 or so clones, nearly 90% seen once. The sample comprised peripheral blood. The receptor's source is a man aged 18 to 29 with active or convalescent COVID-19. The chain combines TRBV7-9 with TRBJ1-1, with TRBD1 identical over 8 bases. In DNA, the CDR3 is TGTGCCAGCAGCTCCCCGGACAGGGTTAGTGGCACTGAAGCTTTCTTT. This codes for CASSSPDRVSGTEAFF. Filled out from reference TRBV7-9 and TRBJ1-1, the complete variable domain reads DTGVSQNPRHKITKRGQNVTFRCDPISEHNRLYWYRQTLGQGPEFLTYFQNEAQLEKSRLLSDRFSAERPKGSFSTLEIQRTEQGDSAMYLCASSSPDRVSGTEAFFGQGTRLTVV.